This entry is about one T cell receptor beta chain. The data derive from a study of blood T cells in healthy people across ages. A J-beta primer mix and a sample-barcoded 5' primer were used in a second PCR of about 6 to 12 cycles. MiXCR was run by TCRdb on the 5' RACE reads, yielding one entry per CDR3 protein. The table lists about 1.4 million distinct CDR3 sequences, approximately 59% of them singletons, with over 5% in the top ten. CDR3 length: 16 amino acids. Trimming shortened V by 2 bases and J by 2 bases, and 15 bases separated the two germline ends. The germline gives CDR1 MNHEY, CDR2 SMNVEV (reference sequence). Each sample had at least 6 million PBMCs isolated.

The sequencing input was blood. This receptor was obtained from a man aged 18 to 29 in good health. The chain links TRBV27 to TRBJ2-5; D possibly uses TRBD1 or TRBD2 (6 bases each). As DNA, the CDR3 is TGTGCCAGCAGTTTAAACGCGGGACAAATACAAGAGACCCAGTACTTC. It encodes CASSLNAGQIQETQYF.